This TCR beta chain stems from a study of blood T cell repertoires in COVID-19. The data were produced by immunoSEQ multiplex PCR, yet TCRdb's version contains in-frame clones alone and is incomplete. The sample consists of roughly 260,000 clones, about nine tenths of them appearing once. CDR1 SGHAT and CDR2 FQNNGV come from the germline V gene. This CDR3 has 15 amino acids. V shed 8 bases, J shed 5 bases, and the junction held 9 bases outside the gene matches. V gene TRBV11-2 combines with J gene TRBJ2-2; 9 bases match TRBD2. Sequences were obtained from peripheral blood. The sequence was collected from a woman under 40 with COVID-19, enrolled during active disease. The CDR3 bases are TGTGCCAGCGACATAGCGGGAGTGTTGACCGGGGAGCTGTTTTTT. Translating it yields CASDIAGVLTGELFF.